The present T cell receptor (beta chain) was sequenced within a study of blood T cells in healthy people across ages. Study-level information: Template switching picked up about one barcoded beta molecule for each two T cells. Overall study results and limits: It was found that TCR beta diversity correlated strongly with the percentage of naive T cells.

Healthy Russian Caucasian donors spanned ages about 6 to 100 years. Primed by a sample-barcoded 5' primer and a J-beta primer mix, a second PCR proceeded for 7 to 11 cycles. Through a template-switch adaptor with 12 random nucleotides, each cDNA molecule received a tag. One entry per CDR3 protein results from TCRdb running MiXCR on the 5' RACE reads. This repertoire shows 700,000 to 900,000 distinct CDR3 sequences, 53% found once; its top ten account for about two fifths. In regard to this clonotype: As yet, its antigen is unknown.

Germline CDR1 and CDR2: KGHSH and LQKENI. V was cut by 0 bases and J by 2 bases, with 11 bases left in between. The CDR3 runs to 15 residues. Sequenced material: blood. The gene calls are TRBV18 and TRBJ2-7; perhaps TRBD2 as D (5 bases). The sequence was obtained from an elderly man in good health. CDR3 loop: CASSPPGALTYEQYF. CDR3 in DNA: TGTGCCAGCTCACCACCGGGAGCCTTGACCTACGAGCAGTACTTC.